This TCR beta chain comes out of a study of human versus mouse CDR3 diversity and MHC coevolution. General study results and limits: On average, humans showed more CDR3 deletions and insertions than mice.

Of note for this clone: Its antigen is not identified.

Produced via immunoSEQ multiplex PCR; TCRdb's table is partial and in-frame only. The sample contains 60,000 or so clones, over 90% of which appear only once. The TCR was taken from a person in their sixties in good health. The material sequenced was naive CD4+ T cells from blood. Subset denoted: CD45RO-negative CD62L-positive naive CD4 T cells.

This CDR3 is CASSPVGRGENEKLFF. CDR3 DNA: TGTGCCAGTAGTCCCGTCGGCAGGGGGGAAAATGAAAAACTGTTTTTT. The gene calls are TRBV19 and TRBJ1-4, with 7 bases matching TRBD1. V was pared by 5 bases and J by 5 bases, with 11 bases of the junction left unmatched. This CDR3 is 16 amino acids long. Germline assignment: CDR1 LNHDA and CDR2 SQIVND (reference sequence).